This TCR beta chain was captured in a study of shared clonotypes between healthy human individuals. V lost 2 bases, J lost 7 bases, and 18 bases stayed unmatched. CDR3 length: 19 residues. CDR1 LNHDA and CDR2 SQIVND come from the germline V gene (reference sequence). Each cell subset's genomic DNA was divided evenly among several immunoSEQ plates. The assay was immunoSEQ multiplex PCR, and TCRdb's table has in-frame clones only and misses some. This sample yields about 180,000 clones, of which roughly 93% are seen a single time; 0.067% belongs to the top ten. As for this clone: Its antigen is unknown.

General study results and limits: Limited genetic and exposure-history diversity came from having few donors. Large sequencing depth failed to make sorted-subset sequencing complete, rarefaction showed.

The chain has TRBV19 and TRBJ1-5, with 9 bases that match TRBD1. The sequence was obtained from a woman in her thirties in good health. Material: naive CD4+ T cells sorted from blood. Documented subset: CD45RA+ positively selected. CDR3 sequence reads: CASSIRLVRGTGWEQPQHF. In DNA, the CDR3 is TGTGCCAGTAGTATACGGCTTGTTAGGGGGACAGGGTGGGAGCAGCCCCAGCATTTT. Together with reference TRBV19 and TRBJ1-5, the CDR3 gives the full variable domain: DGGITQSPKYLFRKEGQNVTLSCEQNLNHDAMYWYRQDPGQGLRLIYYSQIVNDFQKGDIAEGYSVSREKKESFPLTVTSAQKNPTAFYLCASSIRLVRGTGWEQPQHFGDGTRLSIL.